This TCR beta chain was observed in a study of CD4+ T cells in melanoma. Whole-study results and caveats: A reported correlation linked neoantigen-specific CD4+ T cells to CD8+, macrophage and B cell function. In melanoma, neoantigen-specific CD4+ T cells reportedly differed in differentiation state.

As regards this clone: Its target is not known.

The CDR3 is 14 amino acids. From germline, CDR1 is MNHNS and CDR2 SASEGT. V gave up 4 bases and J gave up 2 bases, with 9 bases separating them. The data were produced by immunoSEQ multiplex PCR, yet TCRdb's version contains in-frame clones alone and is incomplete. The sample holds more than 8,500 clones, about 70% seen once. The chain couples TRBV6-1 to TRBJ2-4, with D possibly being TRBD1 (5 bases). The sequence derives from a human donor with melanoma. Input material: peripheral blood. CDR3 loop: CASSVPGTKNIQYF. The CDR3 nucleotides read TGTGCCAGCAGTGTCCCAGGGACCAAAAACATTCAGTACTTC.